The present T cell receptor beta chain was sequenced within a study of T cells expressing NK-cell markers. Study-level information: Investigators obtained TCR beta repertoires from sorted CD3+CD56+NKG2C+, CD3+CD56+NKG2C- and CD3+CD56-NKG2C+ T cells.

Note on this clonotype: No antigen is known for it.

Study conclusions and caveats: The contribution of dominant NKG2C+ clonotypes to CD8+ T cells in about 6 donors was roughly 1.0-7.5%. Whether expanded NKG2C+ T cell clones were HCMV-specific remained unclear.

Germline assignment: CDR1 DFQATT and CDR2 SNEGSKA (reference sequence). This CDR3 has 14 residues. Beta-chain TCR cDNA was generated via 5'RACE template switching with UMIs. TCRdb re-called the 5' RACE reads and catalogs CDR3 proteins one per entry, DNA excluded. The table for this sample gives some 500,000 distinct CDR3 sequences. V gene TRBV20-1 combines with J gene TRBJ1-6; the TCRdb call, TRBD1, lacks DNA for checking. Specimen: blood T cells: a sorted CD56 or NKG2C T cell subset, CD4+ or CD8+ T cells, or bulk PBMC T cells (not recorded which). The origin of this receptor is a woman aged 45-60 years in good health. CDR3 sequence reads: CSARPGAQNSPLHF.